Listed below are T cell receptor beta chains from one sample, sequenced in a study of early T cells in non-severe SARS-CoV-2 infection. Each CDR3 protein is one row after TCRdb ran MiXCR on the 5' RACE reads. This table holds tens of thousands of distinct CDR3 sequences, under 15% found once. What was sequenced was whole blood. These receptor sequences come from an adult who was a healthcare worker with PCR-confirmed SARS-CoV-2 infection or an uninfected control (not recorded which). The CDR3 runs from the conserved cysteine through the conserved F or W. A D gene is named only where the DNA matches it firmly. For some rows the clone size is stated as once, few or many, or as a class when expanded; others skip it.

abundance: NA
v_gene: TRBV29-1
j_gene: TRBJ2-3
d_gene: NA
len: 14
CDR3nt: TGCAGCGTTGAAGGTTCCTCTAGCACAGATACGCAGTATTTT
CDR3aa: CSVEGSSSTDTQYF

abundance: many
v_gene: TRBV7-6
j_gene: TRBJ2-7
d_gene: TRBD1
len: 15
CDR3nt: TGTGCCAGCAGCGCCCGGACAGGGGGGATCCGTGAGCAGTACTTC
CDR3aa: CASSARTGGIREQYF

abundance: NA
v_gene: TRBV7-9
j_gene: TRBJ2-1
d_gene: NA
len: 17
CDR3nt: TGTGCCAGCAGCTCCACACGCGGGGTCGGTCCCGTTAATGAGCAGTTCTTC
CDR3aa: CASSSTRGVGPVNEQFF

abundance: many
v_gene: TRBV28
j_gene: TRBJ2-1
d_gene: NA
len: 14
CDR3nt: TGTGCCAGCATCGAGGGGGGTACCTACAATGAGCAGTTCTTC
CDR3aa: CASIEGGTYNEQFF

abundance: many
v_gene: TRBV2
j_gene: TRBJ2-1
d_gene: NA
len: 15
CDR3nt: TGTGCCAGCAGTGAAGCCCCCAGGAAGTCTAATGAGCAGTTCTTC
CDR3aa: CASSEAPRKSNEQFF

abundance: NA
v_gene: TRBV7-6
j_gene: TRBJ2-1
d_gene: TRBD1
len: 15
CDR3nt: TGTGCCAGCAGCTTAGGCGGAACAGGGGCCCGGGAGCAGTTCTTC
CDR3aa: CASSLGGTGAREQFF

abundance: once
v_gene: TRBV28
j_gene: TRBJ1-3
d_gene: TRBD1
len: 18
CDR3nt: TGTGCCAGCAGTGACGGGACAGGGGTCGTCGGTACCGGGAACACCATATATTTT
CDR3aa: CASSDGTGVVGTGNTIYF

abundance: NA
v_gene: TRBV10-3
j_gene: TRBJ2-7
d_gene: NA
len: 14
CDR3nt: TGTGCCATCAGACGGGAGAAAGGCTCCTACGAGCAGTACTTC
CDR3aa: CAIRREKGSYEQYF

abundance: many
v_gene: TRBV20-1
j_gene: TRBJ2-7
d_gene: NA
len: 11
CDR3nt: TGCAGTGTCCTAGGGGGCTACGAGCAGTACTTC
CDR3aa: CSVLGGYEQYF

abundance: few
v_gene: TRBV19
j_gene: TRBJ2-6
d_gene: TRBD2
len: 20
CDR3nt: TGTGCCAGTAGTCCGACTCGACTAGCGGGAGGGTCTTCTGGGGCCAACGTCCTGACTTTC
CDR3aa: CASSPTRLAGGSSGANVLTF

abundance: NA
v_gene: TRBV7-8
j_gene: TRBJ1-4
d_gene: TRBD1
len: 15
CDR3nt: TGTGCCAGCAGCTCAGACAGGGAAAATAATGAAAAACTGTTTTTT
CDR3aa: CASSSDRENNEKLFF

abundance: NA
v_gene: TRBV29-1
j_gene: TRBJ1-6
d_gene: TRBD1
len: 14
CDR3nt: TGCAGCGTTCGTGGACAGGGGTATAATTCACCCCTCCACTTT
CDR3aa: CSVRGQGYNSPLHF

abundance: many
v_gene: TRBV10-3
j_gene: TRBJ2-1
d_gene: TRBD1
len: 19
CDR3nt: TGTGCCATCAGTGATAGAGTCAAACAGGGGGAAAGCTCCTACAATGAGCAGTTCTTC
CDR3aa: CAISDRVKQGESSYNEQFF

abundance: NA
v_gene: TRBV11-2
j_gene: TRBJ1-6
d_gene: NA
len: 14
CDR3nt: TGTGCCAGCAGCTCTGGGAGGATTAATTCACCCCTCCACTTT
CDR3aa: CASSSGRINSPLHF

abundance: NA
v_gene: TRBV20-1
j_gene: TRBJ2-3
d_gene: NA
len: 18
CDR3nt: TGCAGTGCTAGAGAGAGGGCCGGTGCGCTCCGCGGCACAGATACGCAGTATTTT
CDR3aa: CSARERAGALRGTDTQYF

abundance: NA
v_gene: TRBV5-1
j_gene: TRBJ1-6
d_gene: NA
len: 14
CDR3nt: TGCGCCAGCAGCCCCAGACAAGATAATTCACCCCTCCACTTT
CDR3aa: CASSPRQDNSPLHF

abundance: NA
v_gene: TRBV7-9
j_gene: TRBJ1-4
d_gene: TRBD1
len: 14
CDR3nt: TGTGCCAGCAGCCGAAATTACAGGGGGGAAAAACTGTTTTTT
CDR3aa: CASSRNYRGEKLFF

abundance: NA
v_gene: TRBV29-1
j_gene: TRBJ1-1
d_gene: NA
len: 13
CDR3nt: TGCAGCGTTCTAACAGGCCCGGGCACTGTAGCTTTCTTT
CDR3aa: CSVLTGPGTVAFF

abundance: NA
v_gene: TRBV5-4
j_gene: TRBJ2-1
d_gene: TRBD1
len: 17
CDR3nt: TGTGCCAGCAGCTTCAAAGTGGGACAGTACACCTACAATGAGCAGTTCTTC
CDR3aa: CASSFKVGQYTYNEQFF

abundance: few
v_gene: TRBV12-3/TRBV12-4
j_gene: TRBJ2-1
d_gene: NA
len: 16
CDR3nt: TGTGCCAGCAGCCGATGGCGGCCGGAGGGGTACAATGAGCAGTTCTTC
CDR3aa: CASSRWRPEGYNEQFF

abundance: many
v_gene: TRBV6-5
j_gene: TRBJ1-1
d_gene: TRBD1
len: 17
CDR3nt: TGTGCCAGCAGCCGGACAGGGGACCAACGCATCGGCACTGAAGCTTTCTTT
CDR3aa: CASSRTGDQRIGTEAFF

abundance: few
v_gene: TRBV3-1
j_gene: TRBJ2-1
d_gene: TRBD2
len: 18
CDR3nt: TGTGCCAGCAGCCAAGAATTTATGGGACTAGCGGGAAATAATGAGCAGTTCTTC
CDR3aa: CASSQEFMGLAGNNEQFF

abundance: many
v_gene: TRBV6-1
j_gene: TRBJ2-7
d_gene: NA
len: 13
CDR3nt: TGTGCCAGCAGTCAGGGTCGCTCCTACGAGCAGTACTTC
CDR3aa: CASSQGRSYEQYF

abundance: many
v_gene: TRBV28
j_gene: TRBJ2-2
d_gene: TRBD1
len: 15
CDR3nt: TGTGCCAGCAGTTTATTAGGGACAGGGACCGGGGAGCTGTTTTTT
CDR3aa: CASSLLGTGTGELFF

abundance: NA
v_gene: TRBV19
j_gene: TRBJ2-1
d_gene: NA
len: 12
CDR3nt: TGTGCCACCCACGACACAGACCGTGAGCAGTTCTTC
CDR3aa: CATHDTDREQFF

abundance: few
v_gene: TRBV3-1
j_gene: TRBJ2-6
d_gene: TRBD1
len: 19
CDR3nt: TGTGCCAGCAGAGGAGGGCCGGGACAGGGTGTCTCTGGGGCCAACGTCCTGACTTTC
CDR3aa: CASRGGPGQGVSGANVLTF

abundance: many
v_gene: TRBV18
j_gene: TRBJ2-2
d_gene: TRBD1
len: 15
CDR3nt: TGTGCCAGCTCACGGGACAGGACGAACACCGGGGAGCTGTTTTTT
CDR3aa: CASSRDRTNTGELFF

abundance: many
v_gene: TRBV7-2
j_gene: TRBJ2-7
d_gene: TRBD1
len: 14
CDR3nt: TGTGCCAGCAGCTTACTACAGGGGGCCTACGAGCAGTACTTC
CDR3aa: CASSLLQGAYEQYF

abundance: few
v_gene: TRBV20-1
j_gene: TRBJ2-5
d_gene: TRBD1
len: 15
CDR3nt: TGCAGTGCTACTATTCCGGGACAGGGGAGGGAGACCCAGTACTTC
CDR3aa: CSATIPGQGRETQYF

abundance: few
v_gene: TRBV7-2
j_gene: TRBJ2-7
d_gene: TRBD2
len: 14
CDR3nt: TGTGCCAGCACCGGACTAGCGGGGATTTACGAGCAGTACTTC
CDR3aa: CASTGLAGIYEQYF

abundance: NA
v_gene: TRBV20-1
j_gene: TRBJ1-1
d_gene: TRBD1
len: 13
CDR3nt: TGCAGTGTTGCGGGACAGATGAACACTGAAGCTTTCTTT
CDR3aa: CSVAGQMNTEAFF

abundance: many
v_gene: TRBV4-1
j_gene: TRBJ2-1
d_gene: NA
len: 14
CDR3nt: TGCGCCAGCAGCCAAGAGACGGGAGCAGATGAGCAGTTCTTC
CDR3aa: CASSQETGADEQFF

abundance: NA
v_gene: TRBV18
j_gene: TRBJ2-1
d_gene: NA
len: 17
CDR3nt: TGTGCCAGCTCACGGGAGCACGGGAGTAGATTCCCCAATGAGCAGTTCTTC
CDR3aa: CASSREHGSRFPNEQFF

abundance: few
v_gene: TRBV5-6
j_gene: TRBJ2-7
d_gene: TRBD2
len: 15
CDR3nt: TGTGCCAGCAGCTCCTATAGCGGGAGAGGGAGCGAGCAGTACTTC
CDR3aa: CASSSYSGRGSEQYF

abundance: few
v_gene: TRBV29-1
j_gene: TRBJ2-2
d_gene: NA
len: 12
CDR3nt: TGCAGCGTGGGAGTGAACACCGGGGAGCTGTTTTTT
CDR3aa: CSVGVNTGELFF

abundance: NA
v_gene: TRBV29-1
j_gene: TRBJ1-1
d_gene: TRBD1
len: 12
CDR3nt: TGCAGCGTCGGGACAGGGGGCACTGAAGCTTTCTTT
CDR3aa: CSVGTGGTEAFF

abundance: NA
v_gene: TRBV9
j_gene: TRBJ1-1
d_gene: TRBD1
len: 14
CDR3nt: TGTGCCAGCAGCGCTCTGACAGGGGCCACTGAAGCTTTCTTT
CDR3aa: CASSALTGATEAFF

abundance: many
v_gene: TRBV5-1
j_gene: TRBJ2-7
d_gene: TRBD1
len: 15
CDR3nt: TGCGCCAGCAGCCCTGGACAGGGTGGCTTCTACGAGCAGTACTTC
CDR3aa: CASSPGQGGFYEQYF

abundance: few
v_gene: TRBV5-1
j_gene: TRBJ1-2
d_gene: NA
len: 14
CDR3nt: TGCGCCAGCAACCCCCAGACGGCACCTTATGGCTACACCTTC
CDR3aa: CASNPQTAPYGYTF

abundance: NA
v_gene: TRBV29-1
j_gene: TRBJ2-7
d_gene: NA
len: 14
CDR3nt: TGCAGCGTTCGAGTGGGGACCATCTCCTACGAGCAGTACTTC
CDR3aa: CSVRVGTISYEQYF

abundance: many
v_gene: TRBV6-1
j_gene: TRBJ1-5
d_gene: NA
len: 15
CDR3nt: TGTGCCAGCACGGAAGAACGCTATAGCAATCAGCCCCAGCATTTT
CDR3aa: CASTEERYSNQPQHF

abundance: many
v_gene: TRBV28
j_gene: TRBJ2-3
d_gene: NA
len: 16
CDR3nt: TGTGCCAGCAGTTTCGTTGACTCTAGGGATGCAGATACGCAGTATTTT
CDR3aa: CASSFVDSRDADTQYF

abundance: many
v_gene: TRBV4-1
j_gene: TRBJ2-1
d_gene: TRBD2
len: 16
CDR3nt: TGCGCCAGCAGCCAAGAGAGGACTAGCGGAGACAATGAGCAGTTCTTC
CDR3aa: CASSQERTSGDNEQFF

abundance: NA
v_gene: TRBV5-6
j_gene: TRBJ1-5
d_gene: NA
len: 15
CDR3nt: TGTGCCAGCAGCTTGCGTCGGGGAAACAATCAGCCCCAGCATTTT
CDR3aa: CASSLRRGNNQPQHF

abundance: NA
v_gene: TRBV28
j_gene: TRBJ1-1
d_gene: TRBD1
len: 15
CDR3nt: TGTGCCAGCAGTCTGCTCGGACAGGGGCAAGCGGAAGCTTTCTTT
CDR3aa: CASSLLGQGQAEAFF

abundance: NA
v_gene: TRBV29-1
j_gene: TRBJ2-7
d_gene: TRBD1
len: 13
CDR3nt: TGCGGCGCTGGACAGGGCGGCGGTTACGAGCAGTACTTC
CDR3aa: CGAGQGGGYEQYF

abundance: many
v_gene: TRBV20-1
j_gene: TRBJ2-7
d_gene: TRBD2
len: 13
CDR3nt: TGCAGTGCAACTAGCGGGAGGTTAGCCCGACCGTACTTC
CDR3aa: CSATSGRLARPYF

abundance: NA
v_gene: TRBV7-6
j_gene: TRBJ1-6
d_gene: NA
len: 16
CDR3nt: TGTGCCAGCAGCCCGGGGTTGTCGGGGTCCAATTCACCCCTCCACTTT
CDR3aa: CASSPGLSGSNSPLHF

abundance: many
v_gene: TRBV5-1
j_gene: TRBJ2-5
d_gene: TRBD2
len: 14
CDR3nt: TGCGCCAGCAGCGATCTAGCGGGGGCAGAGACCCAGTACTTC
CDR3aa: CASSDLAGAETQYF

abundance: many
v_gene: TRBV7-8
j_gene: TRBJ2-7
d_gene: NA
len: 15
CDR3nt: TGTGCCAGCAGCTTAGCCTGGCCGGGCTCCTACGAGCAGTACTTC
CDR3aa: CASSLAWPGSYEQYF

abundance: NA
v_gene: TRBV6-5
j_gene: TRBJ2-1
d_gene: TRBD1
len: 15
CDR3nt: TGTGCCAGCAGTACGGACAGGGGCCCTAACAATGAGCAGTTCTTC
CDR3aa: CASSTDRGPNNEQFF

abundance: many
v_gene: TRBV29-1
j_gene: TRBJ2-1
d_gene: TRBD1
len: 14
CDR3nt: TGCAGCGTTGATTCGACAGGGCTCTACAATGAGCAGTTCTTC
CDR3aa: CSVDSTGLYNEQFF

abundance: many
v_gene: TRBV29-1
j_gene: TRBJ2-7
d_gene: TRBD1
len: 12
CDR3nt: TGCAGCGCCGGGGACAGGGTCAACGAGCAGTACTTC
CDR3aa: CSAGDRVNEQYF

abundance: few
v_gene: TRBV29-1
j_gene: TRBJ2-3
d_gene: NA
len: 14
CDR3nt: TGCAGCGTCGGCGCGTCTACGGGGCTGGATACGCAGTATTTT
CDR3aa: CSVGASTGLDTQYF

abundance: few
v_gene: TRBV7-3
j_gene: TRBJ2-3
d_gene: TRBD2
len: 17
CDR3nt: TGTGCCAGCAGCTTAATCGGGACTAGCGGGTCTACAGATACGCAGTATTTT
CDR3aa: CASSLIGTSGSTDTQYF